Only a few counts were recorded for the clone carrying this TCR beta chain. The antigen is undetermined. The data are from a study of T cell repertoires in cytomegalovirus infection. Study background: HLA-B-restricted CMV epitopes that are well studied, plus recently identified HLA-C-restricted ones, were used by the study. Public TCR beta signatures indicated both CMV infection and matching HLA type.

General study findings and limits: Accumulated public TCR beta family frequency recognized individuals carrying CMV together with the relevant HLA. In two of eight donors, the top clonotype was HLA-C-restricted CMV-specific.

TCRdb independently ran MiXCR on the reads; one entry per CDR3 protein. The data hold roughly 730,000 distinct CDR3 sequences, with 30% to 40% observed a single time. The sequence derives from a human donor in good health (CMV status not recorded). Some clones in this sample may be carry-over from other donors' samples. Sequenced here: cultured PBMCs, sampled from culture after CMV antigen stimulation.

The CDR3 nucleotides are TGTGCCAGCAGCTTACAACAGGGTGTAAACACCATATATTTT. Protein sequence: CASSLQQGVNTIYF. This chain joins TRBV7-9 and TRBJ1-3; perhaps TRBD1 as D (6 bases). The germline V gene encodes CDR1 SEHNR and CDR2 FQNEAQ (reference sequence). V lost 2 bases, J lost 6 bases, and 11 bases lay in between. This CDR3 has 14 amino acids.